This T cell receptor beta chain appears in the sequencing data of a study of CD8 T cells in Susac syndrome (dated by TCRdb to between 2017 and 2020). Study-level background: Of the Susac syndrome patients who were sequenced, over five had clinically active disease and roughly eight were in clinical remission. At blood withdrawal, Susac syndrome patients were either therapy-naive, taking corticosteroids (in some cases with IVIg as well), or taking IVIg alone. Whether CD8+ T cell activation and differentiation in Susac syndrome was antigen driven was tested using repertoire sequencing. CD8+ T cell repertoire clonality was compared between over 9 healthy donors, some 14 Susac syndrome patients and approximately 15 multiple sclerosis patients.

In the case of this clonotype: No antigen is known for it. No base-level quality is on record; no much larger clone is a single base apart.

The junction shows trimming of 1 base on V and 4 bases on J, plus 10 bases between the germline ends. Based on the germline V gene (reference sequence), the CDR1 and CDR2 sequences are LGHDT and YNNKEL. The CDR3 runs 14 amino acids, cysteine and phenylalanine included. The only DNA kept is the CDR3, 42 bases in frame from the first base. RNA was extracted with the RNeasy kit and about 0.5 to 1 ug was reverse transcribed using random hexamers. The immunoSEQ multiplex PCR assay, which covers 54 Vbeta and 13 Jbeta segments, was used to amplify TCR beta CDR3 regions. PCR amplification bias was corrected using a synthetic template baseline for primer optimization and computational correction. The original pipeline was this. Reads were annotated to V, D and J genes according to IMGT and were analyzed with immunoSEQ Analyzer, with only productive sequences retained. Clonality was computed as one minus Shannon entropy normalized by log2 of the number of productive unique sequences. For each patient and control, public and private clones were evaluated within the 100 most prevalent clones. Susac-specific clones were defined as absent from healthy and MS cohorts, over a thousand published viral clones and other ImmuneACCESS disease sequences. Using fastp at Q25 and MiXCR, TCRdb reprocessed the public reads and kept productive beta chains. For every CDR3 protein sequence, its rows merge into one entry that carries the most common genes and DNA. TCRdb, rather than the study authors, made the V and J calls. The sample has about 130,000 distinct CDR3 sequences on record, 85% to 95% of them singletons. Of the sample, about 0.18% is held by the ten largest clones.

Peripheral blood CD8+ and CD4+ T cells from healthy donors, Susac syndrome patients and multiple sclerosis patients were profiled by high-throughput TCR beta sequencing. The Susac syndrome patients fulfilled recently defined diagnostic criteria for definite or probable disease. Bulk CD8+ and CD4+ T cells were purified magnetically by negative isolation, whereas CD8+ TEMRA cells were enriched by FACS. Blood was drawn into EDTA tubes, processed within 24 hours, and PBMCs were isolated by density gradient centrifugation. PBMCs intended for TCR sequencing were frozen in liquid nitrogen and were later thawed in a 37 degrees C water bath. A purity of at least 90% was achieved for sorted or isolated CD4+, CD8+ and CD8+ TEMRA cells. Broader findings and caveats from the paper: Around 15 and five Susac-specific public clones were found in the total CD8+ and CD8+ TEMRA repertoires, respectively. Clonal expansion was seen in Susac syndrome CD8+ repertoires, peaking in CD8+ TEMRA cells and being greater in clinically active patients than in remitting ones. The number of individuals in the TCR sequencing and HLA analysis was acknowledged as relatively small.

This sequence originates from a human donor with Susac syndrome. Sample: CD8+ T cells from PBMCs. The sequence is built from TRBV3-1 and TRBJ1-2; confidence is insufficient to name the D gene. The CDR3 region has the sequence CASSQGLPTYGYTF. The DNA reads TGTGCCAGCAGCCAAGGACTCCCGACCTATGGCTACACCTTC.